This T cell receptor beta chain is from a study of blood T cell repertoires in COVID-19 (dated by TCRdb to the early 2020s). General notes on the study: Collaborator samples came from the United States, Italy and Spain and covered acute and convalescent phases of COVID-19. The material from the prospective study consisted of cDNA or gDNA derived from T cells, B-cell-depleted T cells, or PBMCs. The dataset comprised deeply sampled blood TCRbeta repertoires from subjects exposed to, actively infected with, or recovered from COVID-19. The repertoires were released in a freely available public database intended as a resource for research on the immune response to SARS-CoV-2. The samples were drawn from two sources: the first 160 participants of the ongoing ImmuneRACE study, and 950 to 1,500 subjects contributed by 6 global collaborators. A de-identified subject ID, COVID-19 status, age in years and sex were almost always included in the sample metadata. Where HLA class I and class II types were available, the types were taken from metadata supplied by the sample provider, not from assay-based typing.

TCRbeta CDR3 regions were amplified from genomic DNA using the immunoSEQ Assay, a bias-controlled multiplex PCR. As for the authors' bioinformatics: The number of nucleated cells in each sample was estimated by amplification of reference gene primers within the assay. To quantify the absolute abundance of each unique TCRbeta CDR3 rearrangement, sequence reads were collapsed and filtered. For each sample, productive Simpson clonality was calculated as the square root of Simpson's diversity index across productive rearrangements. The clones in this table, taken by TCRdb from immuneACCESS, are in-frame only. Not every clone is retained; where verified, under half of the shortfall comes from an unresolved V gene, and the cause of the rest is unknown. V and J calls and clone size come straight from that table; D and trimming were deduced from the DNA. This sample holds 90,000 or so clones; around nine tenths were observed only once. The ten top clones hold approximately 5.4% of the sample.

On this clone: The clone's antigen remains unknown. No much larger clone is present one base from it, and per-base qualities are unavailable.

V is cut by 4 bases and J by 3 bases, and the space between the germline ends is 9 bases. According to the germline V gene (reference sequence), CDR1 reads LNHDA and CDR2 reads SQIVND. The CDR3 covers 14 residues, taking in both the cysteine and the phenylalanine. This entry keeps only the CDR3 DNA: 42 bases, framed from base 1. Findings and caveats that apply to the study as a whole: Clinical and demographic metadata were provided uncurated, with the amount varying by source and participant.

At one collaborating source in Seattle, patients were enrolled during active infection and were followed longitudinally through the course of disease. The collaborating institutions used their own protocols to collect whole blood in K2EDTA tubes. For TCRbeta analysis, collaborator samples were shipped as frozen whole blood, as isolated PBMCs, or as DNA extracted from either sample type. The chain links TRBV19 with TRBJ2-2; TRBD1 is a weak D gene call, 6 bases matching. The TCR comes from a man aged 55 to 70 with COVID-19, enrolled during active disease. Sequencing was done on a sample of peripheral blood. The CDR3 reads as follows: CASSNRADTGELFF. The DNA sequence is given as TGTGCCAGTAGTAACAGGGCGGACACCGGGGAGCTGTTTTTT.